This T cell receptor (beta chain) appears in the sequencing data of a study of beta chain features in type 1 diabetes (dated 2018 in TCRdb). Background for the entire study: Patients and healthy donors did not differ in mean age, gender distribution, total cell number or subset yield. Regulatory and stem cell-like memory subsets were obtained from only 8 patients and about eight healthy donors, while naive and central memory subsets were obtained from all 28 donors. A total of some 100,000,000 sorted cells were examined across all samples, and the number of cells per subset was strongly correlated with RNA yield. In the study, TCRB repertoires of sorted circulating CD4+ T cell subsets from recently diagnosed type 1 diabetes patients were compared with those of matched healthy donors. Results the study describes overall, beyond this receptor: Because small numbers of individuals were included in the HLA sub-analyses, any influence of HLA type on TCRB rearrangement was left unresolved. PCR may preferentially amplify shorter templates, but because patient and control samples were amplified and corrected together, any resulting skew would affect both groups equally. In all four CD4+ subsets, TCRB CDR3 length was moderately but significantly shorter in type 1 diabetes patients. Patients with type 1 diabetes made fewer insertions and deleted more nucleotides at VDJ recombination sites, implying thymic rearrangement abnormalities. The naive, central memory and regulatory TCRB repertoires appeared to resemble one another more closely among patients than among healthy donors. Because cDNA was sequenced instead of genomic DNA, highly expressing activated cells could be over-represented, though the groups showed no difference in activation or CD3 levels.

The trim is 2 bases for V and 4 bases for J, with a gap of 9 bases between the germline ends. Inclusive of the bounding cysteine and phenylalanine, the CDR3 is 14 residues long. Kept here is only the CDR3 DNA, which spans 42 bases and is read in frame from base 1. The germline V gene gives CDR1 as LGHNA and CDR2 as YSLEER. The entire isolated RNA was reverse transcribed using the High Capacity cDNA Reverse Transcription Kit, and thus expressed TCRB transcripts were sequenced. Deep immunoSEQ sequencing was applied to naive, central memory and regulatory T cell samples, giving an average of about 3.4 million total reads per sample. Sorted cells were lysed in RLT buffer and RNA was extracted with DNase-treated RNeasy Micro or Mini kits, depending on cell number. To prevent cross-contamination, every cell subset was processed on its own, while patient and healthy donor samples were processed together. Using the immunoSEQ multiplex PCR, TCRB sequences were amplified from cDNA into 87-bp fragments spanning the CDR3 region. The amplicons were sequenced using the Illumina HiSeq platform. The paper's data handling went like this. Synthetic template baselines were used to correct PCR bias computationally, reads within Hamming distance 2 were collapsed, and singletons that could not be merged were discarded. Reads were aligned against IMGT so that V, D and J genes, CDR3 length and insertions or deletions at six rearrangement sites could be assigned. Within each subset, clonotype counts were normalized to the number of sorted cells before true diversity and Gini coefficients were calculated with the tcR R package. The overlap coefficient, calculated on TCRB nucleotide sequences, was used to quantify repertoire sharing. Out-of-frame TCRB sequences from naive cells were analyzed as a proxy for the pre-selection repertoire. In TCRdb, the immuneACCESS table is reduced to in-frame sequences with V and J assigned. These tables do not hold every clone; where another copy was compared, an unresolved V gene accounts for under half, and the others remain unexplained. That table is the source of V, J and clone size, and D and trimming were worked out from the DNA. The sample yields hundreds of thousands of clones; around 10% were counted once. The ten biggest clones cover around 0.015% of the sample.

This clone was seen a handful of times. Its antigen is unknown. Per-nucleotide qualities are absent, and no much larger clonotype sits a single base away. Each donor gave one peripheral blood draw, roughly 120 mL on average, collected into heparinised tubes. A BD FACSAria II and a panel including CD45RO, CCR7, CD25, CD127, CD95 and CD27 were used to sort naive, central memory, regulatory and stem cell-like memory CD4+ T cells. A purity above 95% was achieved for all sorted populations. PBMCs were isolated right away by Lymphoprep density gradient centrifugation and were stained directly, without culture. Samples were stained and sorted in pairs, with one healthy donor and one patient per experiment, so that batch effects were minimized.

The sequencing sample was made of naive CD4+ T cells from blood. The cell subset or site tag for this specimen amounts to: true naive CD4+ T cells. The chain employs TRBV4-3 and TRBJ2-1, with no confidently assigned D gene. The sequence came from a woman in her 30s in good health. The nucleotide sequence is given as TGCGCCAGCAGCCAAAAAATCCTGTACAATGAGCAGTTCTTC. Its amino acids are CASSQKILYNEQFF.